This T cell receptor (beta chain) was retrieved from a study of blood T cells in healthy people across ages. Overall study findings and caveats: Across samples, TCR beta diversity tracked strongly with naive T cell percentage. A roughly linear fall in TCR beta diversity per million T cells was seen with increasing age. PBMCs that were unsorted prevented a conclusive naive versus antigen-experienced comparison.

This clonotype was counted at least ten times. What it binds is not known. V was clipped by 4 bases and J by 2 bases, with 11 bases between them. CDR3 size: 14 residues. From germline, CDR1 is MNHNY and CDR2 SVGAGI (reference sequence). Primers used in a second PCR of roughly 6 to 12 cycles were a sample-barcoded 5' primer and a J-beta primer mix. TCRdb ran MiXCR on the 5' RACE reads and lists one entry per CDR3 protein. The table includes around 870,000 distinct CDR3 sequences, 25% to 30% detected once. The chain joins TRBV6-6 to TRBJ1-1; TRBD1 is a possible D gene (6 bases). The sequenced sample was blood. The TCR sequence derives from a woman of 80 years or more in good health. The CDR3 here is CASSFRTENTEAFF. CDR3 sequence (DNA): TGTGCCAGCAGTTTCCGGACAGAAAACACTGAAGCTTTCTTT.